The following is a T cell receptor beta chain sequence with its context. Its antigen is undetermined. This sample was taken from a study of shared clonotypes between healthy human individuals. Findings of the study overall: All-four-donor shared clonotypes had higher generation probabilities than non-shared clonotypes did.

The CDR3 covers 14 residues. The J segment lost 8 bases and the V segment lost 0 bases, leaving 7 bases of the junction unmatched. The germline CDR1 and CDR2 sequences are SGHRS and YFSETQ. Deep was the level at which the assay was run. The table came from immunoSEQ multiplex PCR; TCRdb's copy has only in-frame clones and leaves some out. The table includes over 850,000 clones, approximately 80% detected once. CD4+ cells underwent separation, giving CD45RA+ naive and CD45RA-negative memory subsets. Sequences were obtained from memory CD4+ T cells from PBMCs. Subset of the sample: CD45RA-negative fraction. The gene calls are TRBV5-1 and TRBJ1-2; the match to TRBD1 covers 7 bases. The source is a man aged 18 to 29 in good health. Some clones in this sample may be carry-over from other donors' samples. The CDR3 loop reads CASSLGDRARGYTF. CDR3 DNA sequence: TGCGCCAGCAGCTTGGGAGACAGGGCTCGGGGCTACACCTTC. Full variable domain (outside the CDR3, taken from reference TRBV5-1 and TRBJ1-2): KAGVTQTPRYLIKTRGQQVTLSCSPISGHRSVSWYQQTPGQGLQFLFEYFSETQRNKGNFPGRFSGRQFSNSRSEMNVSTLELGDSALYLCASSLGDRARGYTFGSGTRLTVV.